The sequence of this T cell receptor beta chain was determined in a study of Ad26.COV2.S vaccination and SARS-CoV-2 variants. The repertoire was sequenced with immunoSEQ multiplex PCR; TCRdb's copy has only in-frame clones and lacks some. The sample lists some 350,000 clones, approximately 84% occurring once. As to treatment: some 19 received Ad26.COV2.S at low or high dose, single or two shots; several received placebo; per-sample allocation not given. The samples date from day 63 after the first vaccine or placebo injection. Per germline, CDR1 MRHNA and CDR2 SNTAGT. V was pared by 6 bases and J by 7 bases, with 11 bases of the junction left unmatched. The CDR3 consists of 14 residues.

The starting material was peripheral blood, obtained in a trial of Ad26.COV2.S vaccine versus placebo. This receptor was taken from a person aged 18-60 years who received the Ad26.COV2.S COVID-19 vaccine or a placebo. The V and J genes are TRBV6-4 and TRBJ1-2; TRBD1 matches at 7 bases. The chain's CDR3 is CASRPETGSGGYTF. The CDR3 nucleotides are TGTGCCAGCAGGCCCGAGACAGGGTCTGGTGGCTACACCTTC.